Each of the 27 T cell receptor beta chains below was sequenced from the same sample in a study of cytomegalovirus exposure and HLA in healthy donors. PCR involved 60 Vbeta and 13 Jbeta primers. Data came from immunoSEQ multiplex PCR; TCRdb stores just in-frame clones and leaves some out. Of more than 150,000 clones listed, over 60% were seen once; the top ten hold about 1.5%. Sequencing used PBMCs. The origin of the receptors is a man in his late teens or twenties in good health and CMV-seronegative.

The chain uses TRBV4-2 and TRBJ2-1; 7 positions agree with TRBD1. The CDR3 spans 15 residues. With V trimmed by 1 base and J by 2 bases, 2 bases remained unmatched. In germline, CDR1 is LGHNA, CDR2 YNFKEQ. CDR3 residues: CASSQGGQAYNEQFF. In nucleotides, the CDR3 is TGTGCCAGCAGCCAAGGAGGACAGGCCTACAATGAGCAGTTCTTC.

CDR3 in amino acids: CAWTGKRAIGELFF. CDR3 nucleotide sequence: TGTGCCTGGACCGGAAAGCGGGCGATCGGGGAGCTGTTTTTT. The gene calls are TRBV30 and TRBJ2-2; possible D gene TRBD2, 6 bases. This CDR3 is built from 14 residues. CDR1 GTSNPN and CDR2 SVGIG come from the germline V gene (reference sequence). The V end was cut by 4 bases, the J end by 7 bases, with 16 bases between.

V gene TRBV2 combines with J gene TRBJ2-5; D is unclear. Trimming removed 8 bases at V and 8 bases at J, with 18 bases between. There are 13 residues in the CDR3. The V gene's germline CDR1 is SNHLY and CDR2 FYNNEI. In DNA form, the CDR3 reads TGTGCCAGCTCCAGACAACCTCGAGAAACCCAGTACTTC. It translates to CASSRQPRETQYF.

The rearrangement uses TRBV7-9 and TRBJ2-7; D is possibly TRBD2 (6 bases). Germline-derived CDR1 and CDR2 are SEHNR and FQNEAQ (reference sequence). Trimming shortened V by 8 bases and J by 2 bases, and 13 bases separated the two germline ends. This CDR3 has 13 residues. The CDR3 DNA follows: TGTGCCAGCTCCCGCGGGGCTACCTACGAGCAGTACTTC. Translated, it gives CASSRGATYEQYF.

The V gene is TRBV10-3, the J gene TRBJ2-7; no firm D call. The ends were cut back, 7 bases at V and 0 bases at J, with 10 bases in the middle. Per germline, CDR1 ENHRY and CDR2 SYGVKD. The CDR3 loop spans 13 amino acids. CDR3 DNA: TGTGCCATCAATAGCCAAAGCTCCTACGAGCAGTACTTC. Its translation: CAINSQSSYEQYF.

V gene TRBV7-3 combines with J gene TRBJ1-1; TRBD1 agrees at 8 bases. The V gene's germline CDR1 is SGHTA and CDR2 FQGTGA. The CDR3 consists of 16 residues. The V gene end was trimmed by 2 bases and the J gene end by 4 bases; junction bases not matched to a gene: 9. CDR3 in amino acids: CASSLYGQGAPTEAFF. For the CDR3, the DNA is TGTGCCAGCAGCTTATATGGGCAGGGGGCCCCCACTGAAGCTTTCTTT. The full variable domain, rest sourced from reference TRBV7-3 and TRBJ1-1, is GAGVSQTPSNKVTEKGKYVELRCDPISGHTALYWYRQSLGQGPEFLIYFQGTGAADDSGLPNDRFFAVRPEGSVSTLKIQRTERGDSAVYLCASSLYGQGAPTEAFFGQGTRLTVV.

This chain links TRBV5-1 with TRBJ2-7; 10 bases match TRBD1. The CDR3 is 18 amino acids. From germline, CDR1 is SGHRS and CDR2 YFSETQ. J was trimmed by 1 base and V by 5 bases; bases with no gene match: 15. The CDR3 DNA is TGCGCCAGCAGATCTTCCGGGACAGGGGCCTTTCTGTCCTACGAGCAGTACTTC. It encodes CASRSSGTGAFLSYEQYF.

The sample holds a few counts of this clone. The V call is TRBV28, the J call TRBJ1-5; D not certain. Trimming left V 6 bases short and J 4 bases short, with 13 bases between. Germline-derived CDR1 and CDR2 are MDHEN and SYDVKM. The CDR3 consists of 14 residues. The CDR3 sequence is CASRVGGSNQPQHF. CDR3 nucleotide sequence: TGTGCCAGCAGGGTCGGAGGCTCTAATCAGCCCCAGCATTTT.

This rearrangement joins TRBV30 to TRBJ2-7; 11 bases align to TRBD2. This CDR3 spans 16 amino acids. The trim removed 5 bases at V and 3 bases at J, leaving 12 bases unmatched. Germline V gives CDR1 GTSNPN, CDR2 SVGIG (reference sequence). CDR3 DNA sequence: TGTGCCTGGGGTCACCCGGGACTAGCGGTTAACTACGAGCAGTACTTC. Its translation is CAWGHPGLAVNYEQYF.

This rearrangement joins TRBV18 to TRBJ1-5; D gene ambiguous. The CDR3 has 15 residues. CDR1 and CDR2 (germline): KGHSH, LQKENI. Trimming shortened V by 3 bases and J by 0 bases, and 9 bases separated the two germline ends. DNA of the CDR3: TGTGCCAGCTCACCTCAAGCCATTAGCAATCAGCCCCAGCATTTT. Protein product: CASSPQAISNQPQHF.

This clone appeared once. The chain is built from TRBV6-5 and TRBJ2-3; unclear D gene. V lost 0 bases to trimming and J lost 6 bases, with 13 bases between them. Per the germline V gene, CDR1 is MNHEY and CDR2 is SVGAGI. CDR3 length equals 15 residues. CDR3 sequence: CASSYSNGHGDTQYF. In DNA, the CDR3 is TGTGCCAGCAGTTACTCGAACGGTCACGGGGATACGCAGTATTTT.

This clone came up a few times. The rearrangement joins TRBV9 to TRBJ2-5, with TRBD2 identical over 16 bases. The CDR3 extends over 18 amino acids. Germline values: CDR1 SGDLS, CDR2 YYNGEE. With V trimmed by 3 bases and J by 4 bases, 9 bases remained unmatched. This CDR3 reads CASSEGLAGGNRGETQYF. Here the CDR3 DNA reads TGTGCCAGCAGCGAGGGACTAGCGGGGGGGAATCGGGGAGAGACCCAGTACTTC.

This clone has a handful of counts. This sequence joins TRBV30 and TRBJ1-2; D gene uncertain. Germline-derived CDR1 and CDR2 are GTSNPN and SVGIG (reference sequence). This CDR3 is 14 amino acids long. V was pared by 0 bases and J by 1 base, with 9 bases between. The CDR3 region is CAWSVHPGNYGYTF. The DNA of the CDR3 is TGTGCCTGGAGTGTTCATCCGGGTAACTATGGCTACACCTTC.

The CDR3 loop is CASSRTTGGGETQYF. In nucleotides, the CDR3 is TGTGCCAGCAGCAGAACGACAGGGGGTGGGGAGACCCAGTACTTC. V usage is TRBV5-4 and J usage is TRBJ2-5; 9 bases line up with TRBD1. The V and J ends lost 4 bases and 5 bases, in that order; junction bases with no gene match: 9. Germline loops: CDR1 SGHNT, CDR2 YYREEE (reference sequence). The CDR3 covers 15 residues.

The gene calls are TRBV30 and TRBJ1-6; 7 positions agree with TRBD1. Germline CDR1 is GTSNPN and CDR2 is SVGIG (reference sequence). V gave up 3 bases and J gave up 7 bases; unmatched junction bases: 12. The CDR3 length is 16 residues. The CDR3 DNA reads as TGTGCCTGGAGAATTCAGCCCGGGACAGTCAATTCACCCCTCCACTTT. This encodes CAWRIQPGTVNSPLHF.

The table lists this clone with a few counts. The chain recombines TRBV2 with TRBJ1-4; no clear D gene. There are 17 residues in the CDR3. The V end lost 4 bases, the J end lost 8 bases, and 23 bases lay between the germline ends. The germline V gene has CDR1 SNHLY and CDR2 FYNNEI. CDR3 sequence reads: CASSAGRYPTTREKLFF. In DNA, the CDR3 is TGTGCCAGCAGTGCAGGACGGTACCCGACTACCCGGGAAAAACTGTTTTTT.

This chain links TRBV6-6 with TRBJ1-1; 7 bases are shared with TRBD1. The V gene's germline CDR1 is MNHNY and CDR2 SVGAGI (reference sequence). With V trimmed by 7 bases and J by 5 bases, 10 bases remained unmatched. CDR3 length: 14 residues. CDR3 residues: CASTRVTGLTEAFF. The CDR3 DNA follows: TGTGCCAGCACCAGGGTGACAGGGCTTACTGAAGCTTTCTTT.

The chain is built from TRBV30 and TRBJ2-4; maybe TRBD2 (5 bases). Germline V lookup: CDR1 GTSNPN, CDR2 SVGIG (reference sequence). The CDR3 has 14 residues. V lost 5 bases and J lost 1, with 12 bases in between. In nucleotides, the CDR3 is TGTGCCTGGGGCCGCGGGCCGGCCAAAAACATTCAGTACTTC. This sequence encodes CAWGRGPAKNIQYF.

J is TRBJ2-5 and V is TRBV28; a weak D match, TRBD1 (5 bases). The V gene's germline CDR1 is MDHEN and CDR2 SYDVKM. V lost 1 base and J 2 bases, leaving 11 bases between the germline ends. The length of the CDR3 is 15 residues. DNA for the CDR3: TGTGCCAGCAGTTTATCCCGACAGCCACAAGAGACCCAGTACTTC. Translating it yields CASSLSRQPQETQYF.

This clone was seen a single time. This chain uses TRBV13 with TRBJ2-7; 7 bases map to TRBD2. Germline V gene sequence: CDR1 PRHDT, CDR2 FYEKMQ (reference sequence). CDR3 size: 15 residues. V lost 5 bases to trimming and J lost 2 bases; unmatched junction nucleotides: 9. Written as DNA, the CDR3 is TGTGCCAGCAGCCCTTGGGCTAGCGGCCCCTACGAGCAGTACTTC. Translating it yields CASSPWASGPYEQYF. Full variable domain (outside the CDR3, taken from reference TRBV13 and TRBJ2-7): AAGVIQSPRHLIKEKRETATLKCYPIPRHDTVYWYQQGPGQDPQFLISFYEKMQSDKGSIPDRFSAQQFSDYHSELNMSSLELGDSALYFCASSPWASGPYEQYFGPGTRLTVT.

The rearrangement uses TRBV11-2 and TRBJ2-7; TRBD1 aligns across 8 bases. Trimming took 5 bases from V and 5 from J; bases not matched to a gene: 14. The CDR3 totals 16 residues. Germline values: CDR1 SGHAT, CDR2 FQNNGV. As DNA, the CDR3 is TGTGCCAGCAGCCCCCTAAGGACAGGGCGAGACGACGAGCAGTACTTC. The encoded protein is CASSPLRTGRDDEQYF.

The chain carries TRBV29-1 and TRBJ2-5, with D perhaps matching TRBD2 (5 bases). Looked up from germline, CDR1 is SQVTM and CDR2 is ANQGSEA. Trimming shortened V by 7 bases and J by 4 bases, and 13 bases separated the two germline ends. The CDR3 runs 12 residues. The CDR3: CSGRLGRETQYF. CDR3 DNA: TGCAGCGGCCGGTTGGGGAGAGAGACCCAGTACTTC.

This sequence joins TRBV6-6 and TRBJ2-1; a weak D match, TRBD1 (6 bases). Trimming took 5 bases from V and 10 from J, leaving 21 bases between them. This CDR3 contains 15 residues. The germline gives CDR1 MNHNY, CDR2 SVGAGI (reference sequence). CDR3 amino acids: CASSDIQGQWEEQFF. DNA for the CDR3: TGTGCCAGCAGTGACATACAGGGCCAGTGGGAAGAGCAGTTCTTC.

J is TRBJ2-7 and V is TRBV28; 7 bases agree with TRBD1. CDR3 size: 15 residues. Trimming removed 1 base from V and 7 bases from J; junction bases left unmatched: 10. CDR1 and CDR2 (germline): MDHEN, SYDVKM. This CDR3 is CASSLLDRLSGEQYF. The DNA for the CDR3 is TGTGCCAGCAGTTTATTGGACAGGCTCTCGGGGGAGCAGTACTTC.

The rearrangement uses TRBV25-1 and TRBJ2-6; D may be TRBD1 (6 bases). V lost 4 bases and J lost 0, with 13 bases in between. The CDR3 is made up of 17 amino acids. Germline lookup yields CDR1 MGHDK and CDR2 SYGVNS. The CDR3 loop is CASSGSGTRSGANVLTF. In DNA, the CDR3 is TGTGCCAGCAGTGGATCCGGGACACGCTCTGGGGCCAACGTCCTGACTTTC.

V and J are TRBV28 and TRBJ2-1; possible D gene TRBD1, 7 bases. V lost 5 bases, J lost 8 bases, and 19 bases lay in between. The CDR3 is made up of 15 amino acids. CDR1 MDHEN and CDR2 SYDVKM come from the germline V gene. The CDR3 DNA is TGTGCCAGCAGTCCGCGGGACAGCTGGCGCCATGAGCAGTTCTTC. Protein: CASSPRDSWRHEQFF.

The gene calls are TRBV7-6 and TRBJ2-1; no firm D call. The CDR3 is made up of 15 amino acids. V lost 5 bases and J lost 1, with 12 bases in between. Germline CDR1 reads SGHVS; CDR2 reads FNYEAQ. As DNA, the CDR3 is TGTGCCAGCAGCCAGCGAAGGCCATCCTACAATGAGCAGTTCTTC. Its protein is CASSQRRPSYNEQFF.